This T cell receptor (beta chain) emerged from a study of T cell repertoires in aging, cancer and after chemotherapy. Whole-study context: The full dataset contained 8.5 million to 10 million TCR reads.

The CDR3 is 12 amino acids. Trimming shortened V by 5 bases and J by 2 bases, and 6 bases separated the two germline ends. CDR1 is SGHKS and CDR2 is YYEKEE in the germline V gene (reference sequence). Peripheral blood genomic DNA, not sorted cells or RNA, was the template. Multiplex touch-down PCR with TRB-A/B primers amplified rearranged V-D-J TRB sequences. From the multiplex PCR reads, TCRdb called clonotypes with MiXCR, one entry per CDR3 protein. Here the sample spans about 10,000 distinct CDR3 sequences, roughly 39% being singletons. The TCR comes from a human donor in good health. The V call is TRBV5-5, the J call TRBJ2-3, with D possibly TRBD2 on 5 matching bases. The sequenced sample consisted of blood. CDR3 protein: CASSRDTDTQYF. The CDR3 nucleotides read TGTGCCAGCAGTCGGGACACAGATACGCAGTATTTT.